The following is a T cell receptor (beta chain) sequence with its context. This specimen comes from a study of blood T cell repertoires in COVID-19. Method: immunoSEQ multiplex PCR; TCRdb's copy keeps in-frame clones and lacks some. Of about 200,000 clones listed, 86% are singletons. The germline CDR1 and CDR2 sequences are KGHSH and LQKENI. V dropped 3 bases and J dropped 3 bases, with 14 bases sitting between them. The CDR3 contains 16 residues. Sequenced material: peripheral blood. V gene TRBV18 combines with J gene TRBJ1-4; D is possibly TRBD1 (6 bases). The TCR comes from a man at least 80 years old with acute or convalescent COVID-19. The chain's CDR3 is CASSPQGHVSNEKLFF. The CDR3 nucleotides are TGTGCCAGCTCACCTCAGGGACATGTTTCTAATGAAAAACTGTTTTTT. The full variable domain, completed using reference TRBV18 and TRBJ1-4, is NAGVMQNPRHLVRRRGQEARLRCSPMKGHSHVYWYRQLPEEGLKFMVYLQKENIIDESGMPKERFSAEFPKEGPSILRIQQVVRGDSAAYFCASSPQGHVSNEKLFFGSGTQLSVL.